This T cell receptor beta chain was found in a study of identifying expanded T cells in peripheral blood. Assay: immunoSEQ multiplex PCR; the TCRdb copy retains only in-frame clones and omits some. Among 120,000 or so clones listed, around four fifths were seen once. The CDR3 consists of 14 residues. Per the germline V gene, CDR1 is SEHNR and CDR2 is FQNEAQ (reference sequence). Trimming took 5 bases from V and 7 from J; bases not matched to a gene: 5. This chain links TRBV7-9 with TRBJ1-6, with 7 bases identical to TRBD1. The TCR originated in a person aged 18 to 69 in good health. Material: blood. The CDR3, as DNA: TGTGCCAGCAGCCCCGACAGGGCCAATTCACCCCTCCACTTT. Translated, it gives CASSPDRANSPLHF.